Listed here is a single T cell receptor (beta chain). Its antigen is not known. The sample is drawn from a study of T cell responses to AZD1222 COVID-19 vaccine. Per germline, CDR1 MNHEY and CDR2 SMNVEV (reference sequence). The V segment lost 2 bases and the J segment 12 bases; nucleotides outside the gene matches: 11. CDR3 length: 14 amino acids. Study-level results: Just a handful of people given AZD1222 tested seropositive at baseline. It was only after the peak T cell response that any repertoires were sampled. Dominant CD4 TCR responses targeted spike regions 160-218 and 743-854. Clonal diversity was possibly underestimated; the donors were predominantly white British and more often female.

Measured with immunoSEQ multiplex PCR; TCRdb has only the in-frame clones, and not every one. The table lists about 130,000 clones, 90% of them singletons, with about 4.1% in the top ten. This material consisted of peripheral blood, taken on day 0 of MenACWY control vaccination. This sequence originates from an adult in good health. This sequence joins TRBV27 and TRBJ2-7; TRBD2 matches 9 bases. The CDR3 coding sequence is TGTGCCAGCAGTTTAGGCGGCGGCGGGAGGGCGTGGTACTTC. Encoded protein: CASSLGGGGRAWYF.